Sequencing of this T cell receptor (beta chain) was carried out in a study of T cell responses to AZD1222 COVID-19 vaccine. Study outcomes and limitations: No day 14 peak samples; only post-peak repertoires were characterized. Regions 160-218 and 743-854 dominated among vaccine-associated CD4 TCRs spanning spike.

The assay was immunoSEQ multiplex PCR, and TCRdb's table has in-frame clones only and misses some. The table has 150,000 to 200,000 clones, 80% to 95% seen once. Pooled samples include second doses given at about 4 or 12 weeks. The germline V and J ends were trimmed by 0 bases and 7 bases, with 4 bases remaining between them. CDR1 and CDR2 (germline): SGHVS, FNYEAQ. The CDR3 spans 13 residues. About this clone: What it binds is unknown.

The sequencing used peripheral blood, collected 28 days after the second AZD1222 dose. The TCR originated in an adult who received the AZD1222 COVID-19 vaccine. J is TRBJ1-6 and V is TRBV7-6, with D unclear. CDR3 residues: CASSLARNSPLHF. CDR3 sequence (DNA): TGTGCCAGCAGCTTAGCCCGGAATTCACCCCTCCACTTT.